This T cell receptor beta chain was retrieved from a study of human T cells and chemical hapten exposure. Study-wide results and caveats: PT1 expanded TCR numbers tracked positively with patch test score. It was expanded TCRs that formed significantly more large CDR3 similarity clusters than controls did.

TCRdb passed the RACE reads through MiXCR, listing each CDR3 protein once. The sample lists approximately 320,000 distinct CDR3 sequences; 5.5% were seen once. Time point described: pre-sensitization, week 0. The treatment was: therapeutic diphenylcyclopropenone sensitization with weekly scalp DPC. Germline CDR1 is KGHSH and CDR2 is LQKENI. Trimming took 5 bases from V and 4 from J, leaving 14 bases between them. The CDR3 loop spans 14 amino acids. This clonotype was counted at least ten times. Its target is unknown. This chain links TRBV18 with TRBJ1-1, with D perhaps matching TRBD1 (6 bases). The sample consisted of whole blood, taken in connection with sensitization to the hapten diphenylcyclopropenone (DPC). This TCR derives from a woman aged 18-29 years with alopecia areata. Some clones in this sample may be carry-over from other donors' samples. Written as DNA, the CDR3 is TGTGCCAGCTCAATACAGGGCGGAAGCACTGAAGCTTTCTTT. This encodes CASSIQGGSTEAFF.